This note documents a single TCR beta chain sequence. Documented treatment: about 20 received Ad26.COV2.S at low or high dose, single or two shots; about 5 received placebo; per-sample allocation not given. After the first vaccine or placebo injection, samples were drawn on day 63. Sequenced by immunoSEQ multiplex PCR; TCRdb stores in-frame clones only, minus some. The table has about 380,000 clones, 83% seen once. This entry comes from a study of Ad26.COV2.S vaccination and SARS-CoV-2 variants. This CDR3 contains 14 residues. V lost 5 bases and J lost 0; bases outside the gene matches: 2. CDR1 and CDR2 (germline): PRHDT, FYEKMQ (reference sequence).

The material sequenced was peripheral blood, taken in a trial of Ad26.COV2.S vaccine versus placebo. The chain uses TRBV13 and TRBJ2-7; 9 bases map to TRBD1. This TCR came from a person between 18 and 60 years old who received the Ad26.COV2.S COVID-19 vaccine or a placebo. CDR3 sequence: CASSRDRDSYEQYF. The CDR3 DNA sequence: TGTGCCAGCAGCCGGGACAGGGACTCCTACGAGCAGTACTTC.